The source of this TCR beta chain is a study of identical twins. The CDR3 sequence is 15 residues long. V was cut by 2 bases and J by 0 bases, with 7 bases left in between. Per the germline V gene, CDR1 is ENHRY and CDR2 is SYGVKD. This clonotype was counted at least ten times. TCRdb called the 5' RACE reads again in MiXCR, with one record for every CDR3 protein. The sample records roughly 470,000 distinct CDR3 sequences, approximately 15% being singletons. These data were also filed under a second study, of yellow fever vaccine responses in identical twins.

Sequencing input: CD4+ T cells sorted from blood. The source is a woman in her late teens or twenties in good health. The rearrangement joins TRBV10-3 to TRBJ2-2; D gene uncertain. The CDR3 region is CAISERHANTGELFF. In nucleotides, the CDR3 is TGTGCCATCAGTGAGCGGCACGCGAACACCGGGGAGCTGTTTTTT.